This T cell receptor beta chain was sequenced during a study of blood T cell repertoires in COVID-19. TCRdb's table, derived via immunoSEQ multiplex PCR, lists solely in-frame clones and lacks some. The table includes 200,000 or so clones, 84% detected once. V shed 4 bases and J 2 bases; nucleotides not matched to a gene: 6. The CDR3 is 15 residues long. The V gene's germline CDR1 is SGHRS and CDR2 YFSETQ. Membership in each cohort depended on participant-reported clinical history. The V call is TRBV5-1, the J call TRBJ1-3, with 7 bases identical to TRBD1. The specimen was PBMCs or T cells enriched from blood (not recorded which). The TCR sequence derives from a man aged 40-49 years who had recovered from COVID-19. The CDR3 loop is CASSGSTGTGNTIYF. The CDR3, as DNA: TGCGCCAGCAGCGGGTCGACAGGGACTGGAAACACCATATATTTT. Supplemented by reference TRBV5-1 and TRBJ1-3, the full variable domain reads KAGVTQTPRYLIKTRGQQVTLSCSPISGHRSVSWYQQTPGQGLQFLFEYFSETQRNKGNFPGRFSGRQFSNSRSEMNVSTLELGDSALYLCASSGSTGTGNTIYFGEGSWLTVV.